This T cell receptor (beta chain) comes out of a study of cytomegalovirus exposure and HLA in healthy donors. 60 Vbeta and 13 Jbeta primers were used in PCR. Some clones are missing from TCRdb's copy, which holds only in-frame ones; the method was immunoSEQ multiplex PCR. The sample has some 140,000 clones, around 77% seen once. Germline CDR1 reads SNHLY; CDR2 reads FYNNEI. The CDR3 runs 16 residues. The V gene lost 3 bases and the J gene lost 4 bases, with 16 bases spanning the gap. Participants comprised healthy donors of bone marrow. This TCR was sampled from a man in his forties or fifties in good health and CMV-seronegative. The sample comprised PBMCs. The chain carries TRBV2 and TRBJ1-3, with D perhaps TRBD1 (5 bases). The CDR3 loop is CASSEWGRNIGNTIYF. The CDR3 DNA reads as TGTGCCAGCAGTGAGTGGGGCAGGAATATCGGAAACACCATATATTTT. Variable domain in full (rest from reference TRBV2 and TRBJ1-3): EPEVTQTPSHQVTQMGQEVILRCVPISNHLYFYWYRQILGQKVEFLVSFYNNEISEKSEIFDDQFSVERPDGSNFTLKIRSTKLEDSAMYFCASSEWGRNIGNTIYFGEGSWLTVV.